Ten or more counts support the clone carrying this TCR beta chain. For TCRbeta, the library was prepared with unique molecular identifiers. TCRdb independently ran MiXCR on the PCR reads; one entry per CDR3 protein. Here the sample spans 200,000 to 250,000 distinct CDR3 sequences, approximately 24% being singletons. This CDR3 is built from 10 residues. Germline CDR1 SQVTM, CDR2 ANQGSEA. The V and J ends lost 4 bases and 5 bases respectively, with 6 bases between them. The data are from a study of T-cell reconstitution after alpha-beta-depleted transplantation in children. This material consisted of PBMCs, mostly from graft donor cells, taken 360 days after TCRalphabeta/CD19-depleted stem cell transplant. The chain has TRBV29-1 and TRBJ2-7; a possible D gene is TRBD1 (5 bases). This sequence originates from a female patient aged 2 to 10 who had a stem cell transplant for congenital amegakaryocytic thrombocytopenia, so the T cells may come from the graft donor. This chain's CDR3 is CSVVGHEQYF. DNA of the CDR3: TGCAGCGTTGTGGGGCACGAGCAGTACTTC.